This T cell receptor beta chain was sequenced during a study of technical replicates of blood from a few donors. Some clones are missing from TCRdb's copy, which holds only in-frame ones; the method was immunoSEQ multiplex PCR. The sample contains approximately 82,000 clones, 90% to 95% of which appear only once. The CDR3 runs to 13 residues. Per the germline V gene, CDR1 is MNHEY and CDR2 is SMNVEV (reference sequence). V was clipped by 4 bases and J by 7 bases, with 13 bases between them. The sequence derives from a human donor in good health. The V call is TRBV27, the J call TRBJ2-5, with TRBD2 as a possible D gene (5 bases). The sequenced sample was T cells isolated from PBMCs. The CDR3 bases are TGTGCCAGCAGTTCAGGAGGCGAGGGGACCCAGTACTTC. Protein product: CASSSGGEGTQYF.